The present entry profiles one T cell receptor (beta chain) with its context. Its target is not known. This sample was included in a study of blood T cells in healthy people across ages. Study-wide results and caveats: The fall in TCR beta diversity per million T cells was roughly linear with age.

The germline V and J ends were trimmed by 5 bases and 4 bases, with 23 bases remaining between them. This CDR3 has 16 residues. Germline lookup yields CDR1 DFQATT and CDR2 SNEGSKA (reference sequence). Approximately 9.1 milliliters was the volume of peripheral blood drawn from each donor. A J-beta primer mix and a sample-barcoded 5' primer were used in a second PCR of roughly 6 to 12 cycles. From the 5' RACE reads, TCRdb called clonotypes with MiXCR, one entry per CDR3 protein. The profile covers around 1,100,000 distinct CDR3 sequences, with less than 45% appearing a single time and roughly 14% taken by the ten largest.

The sequenced sample was blood. V and J are TRBV20-1 and TRBJ1-1; possible D gene TRBD1, 5 bases. This clonotype was sampled from a man between 18 and 29 years old in good health. In nucleotides, the CDR3 is TGCAGTGCTGGGGGGGACCTCCAGGGTTTGAGCACTGAAGCTTTCTTT. Encoded protein: CSAGGDLQGLSTEAFF.